A selection of T cell receptor beta chains follows, all from one sample in a study of breast tumors, draining lymph nodes, adjacent tissues. TCRdb recomputed calls from the multiplex PCR reads with MiXCR, one row per CDR3 protein. The table has fewer than 200,000 distinct CDR3 sequences, approximately 30% seen once. Sequences were obtained from axillary lymph node tissue. These receptors came from a female donor with breast cancer. Some clones in this sample may be carry-over from other donors' samples. CDR3s include the opening cysteine and the closing phenylalanine or tryptophan. D genes are given only for firm matches. The size entry is marked missing in some rows and otherwise reads once, few, many or a size class.

J gene,clone size,D gene,V gene,CDR3 protein,CDR3 DNA
TRBJ2-5,many,TRBD2,TRBV7-9,CASSLARLAEETQYF,TGTGCCAGCAGCTTAGCGCGACTAGCTGAAGAGACCCAGTACTTC
TRBJ2-7,once,-,TRBV29-1,CSPFLDSYEQYF,TGCAGCCCGTTCTTAGACTCCTACGAGCAGTACTTC
TRBJ2-4,many,TRBD2,TRBV6-5,CASSPSGRSAKNIQYF,TGTGCCAGCAGTCCGAGCGGGAGGTCTGCCAAAAACATTCAGTACTTC
TRBJ2-1,medium-sized,TRBD1,TRBV19,CASAGTGTNEQFF,TGTGCCAGCGCCGGGACAGGGACCAATGAGCAGTTCTTC
TRBJ1-2,-,-,TRBV6-5,CASSYSRGRNYGYTF,TGTGCCAGCAGTTACTCGCGGGGGCGCAACTATGGCTACACCTTC
TRBJ2-7,many,TRBD2,TRBV12-3/TRBV12-4,CASSSPADKRESRYEQYF,TGTGCCAGCAGTTCCCCGGCAGATAAGCGGGAGTCACGCTACGAGCAGTACTTC
TRBJ1-2,-,TRBD1,TRBV5-4,CASSFLDRGSYGYTF,TGTGCCAGCAGCTTCCTGGACAGGGGAAGCTATGGCTACACCTTC
TRBJ1-6,many,-,TRBV12-3/TRBV12-4,CASSLGRGGSPLHF,TGTGCCAGCAGTTTGGGCAGGGGTGGTTCACCCCTCCACTTT
TRBJ2-7,many,TRBD2,TRBV20-1,CSARGGTSGLGPYEQYF,TGCAGTGCTAGAGGCGGGACTAGCGGGTTAGGTCCCTACGAGCAGTACTTC
TRBJ1-3,many,-,TRBV5-8,CASSFITSGNTIYF,TGTGCCAGCAGCTTTATAACCTCTGGAAACACCATATATTTT
TRBJ2-5,-,-,TRBV12-5,CAGAREGGQETQYF,TGTGCTGGTGCAAGGGAAGGGGGCCAAGAGACCCAGTACTTC
TRBJ1-5,-,-,TRBV6-5,CASSYSRGFDQPQHF,TGTGCCAGCAGTTACTCGCGCGGTTTTGATCAGCCCCAGCATTTT
TRBJ1-6,few,-,TRBV6-2/TRBV6-3,CASSTTGNSPLHF,TGTGCCAGCAGTACAACAGGGAATTCACCCCTCCACTTT
TRBJ1-2,many,-,TRBV7-2,CASSLEETGWGYGYTF,TGTGCCAGCAGCTTAGAGGAAACAGGGTGGGGCTATGGCTACACCTTC
TRBJ1-5,many,-,TRBV7-2,CASTLQGQTNQPQHF,TGTGCCAGCACCCTACAGGGCCAAACCAATCAGCCCCAGCATTTT
TRBJ2-3,-,TRBD1,TRBV6-6,CASSHRWTGSGDTQYF,TGTGCCAGCAGTCACCGCTGGACAGGCTCGGGGGATACGCAGTATTTT
TRBJ1-6,many,-,TRBV6-5,CASSNGGDYNSPLHF,TGTGCCAGCAGTAATGGGGGAGATTATAATTCACCCCTCCACTTT
TRBJ1-1,-,TRBD1,TRBV4-1,CASSQGQGNTEAFF,TGCGCCAGCAGCCAAGGACAGGGGAACACTGAGGCTTTCTTT
TRBJ1-2,-,-,TRBV28,CASRGGTQYGYTF,TGTGCCAGCAGGGGGGGGACACAGTATGGCTACACCTTC
TRBJ1-5,-,-,TRBV7-8,CASSLSGQGSQPQHF,TGTGCCAGCAGCTTATCAGGGCAGGGGAGTCAGCCCCAGCATTTT
TRBJ1-4,many,-,TRBV6-5,CASRRGDLKDEKLFF,TGTGCCAGCAGGAGGGGGGATCTGAAAGATGAAAAACTGTTTTTT
TRBJ2-6,few,-,TRBV7-8,CASSLGDGANVLTF,TGTGCCAGCAGCTTAGGGGATGGGGCCAACGTCCTGACTTTC
TRBJ2-1,many,TRBD2,TRBV20-1,CSARDPGTSGNEQFF,TGCAGTGCTAGAGATCCCGGGACTAGCGGCAATGAGCAGTTCTTC
TRBJ2-7,many,-,TRBV2,CATLLLEQETYEQYF,TGTGCCACCCTTTTACTAGAACAAGAGACCTACGAGCAGTACTTC
TRBJ1-1,-,-,TRBV7-9,CASSVPGGGDTEAFF,TGTGCCAGCAGCGTCCCGGGGGGCGGGGACACTGAAGCTTTCTTT
TRBJ1-2,many,-,TRBV12-3/TRBV12-4,CASSLRRQGLYGYTF,TGTGCCAGCAGTTTAAGGCGGCAGGGGCTCTATGGCTACACCTTC
TRBJ2-7,many,TRBD1,TRBV6-1,CASSREGGSSSYEQYF,TGTGCCAGCAGCCGGGAAGGGGGCAGCAGCTCCTACGAGCAGTACTTC
TRBJ2-1,-,-,TRBV29-1,CSVYGGGFYNEQFF,TGCAGCGTTTACGGAGGGGGATTTTACAATGAGCAGTTCTTC
TRBJ1-2,many,TRBD1,TRBV9,CASSGQGAVLANYGYTF,TGTGCCAGCAGCGGACAGGGGGCGGTTTTAGCTAACTATGGCTACACCTTC
TRBJ1-2,many,-,TRBV10-3,CAISEPPAAFGYTF,TGTGCCATCAGTGAGCCCCCGGCGGCCTTTGGCTACACCTTC
TRBJ2-7,many,-,TRBV9,CASSVGGLRAYEQYF,TGTGCCAGCAGCGTAGGGGGTTTAAGGGCCTACGAGCAGTACTTC
TRBJ2-2,few,TRBD2,TRBV19,CASSPGGGFSGELFF,TGTGCCAGTAGCCCGGGGGGGGGGTTTTCCGGGGAGCTGTTTTTT
TRBJ2-3,-,-,TRBV6-5,CASSHATLGTDTQYF,TGTGCCAGCAGTCACGCTACTCTAGGGACAGATACGCAGTATTTT
TRBJ2-7,many,TRBD1,TRBV25-1,CASSDGQVSYEQYF,TGTGCCAGCAGTGACGGACAGGTTTCCTACGAGCAGTACTTC
TRBJ2-7,-,-,TRBV20-1,CSANDPGYYEQYF,TGCAGTGCCAATGACCCGGGTTACTACGAGCAGTACTTC
TRBJ1-6,-,TRBD1,TRBV15,CATSRDKRQGNYSYNSPLHF,TGTGCCACCAGCAGAGATAAACGACAGGGCAATTACTCCTATAATTCACCCCTCCACTTT
TRBJ1-2,-,-,TRBV19,CASSLPPGGGLSYGYTF,TGTGCCAGTAGTTTGCCCCCGGGGGGGGGTCTGAGCTATGGCTACACCTTC
TRBJ2-7,many,TRBD2,TRBV7-2,CASTLLAGDEQYF,TGTGCCAGCACCTTACTAGCGGGAGACGAGCAGTACTTC
TRBJ1-4,-,TRBD1,TRBV7-9,CASSPRQGILFF,TGTGCCAGCAGCCCTCGACAGGGGATACTGTTTTTT
TRBJ1-2,many,TRBD1,TRBV7-2,CASSLVVGQGNGYTF,TGTGCCAGCAGCTTAGTAGTCGGACAGGGCAATGGCTACACCTTC
TRBJ2-3,many,TRBD2,TRBV10-2,CASRAGRTDTQYF,TGCGCCAGCAGAGCGGGGCGCACAGATACGCAGTATTTT
TRBJ2-6,-,TRBD2,TRBV7-2,CADELAGGTDTGANVLTF,TGTGCCGACGAGTTAGCGGGAGGCACCGACACCGGGGCCAACGTCCTGACTTTC
TRBJ2-7,many,-,TRBV12-5,CASGGSGSHSYEQYF,TGTGCTAGTGGTGGGTCGGGGTCCCACTCCTACGAGCAGTACTTC
TRBJ2-6,many,-,TRBV19,CASSMGWTGANVLTF,TGTGCCAGTAGTATGGGTTGGACGGGGGCCAACGTCCTGACTTTC
TRBJ2-7,-,-,TRBV7-2,CASSSGGTYEQYF,TGTGCCAGCAGCTCCGGTGGGACCTACGAGCAGTACTTC
TRBJ1-5,-,-,TRBV20-1,CTTLEDRSGGQPQHF,TGCACGACACTAGAGGATCGGTCGGGGGGGCAGCCCCAGCATTTT
TRBJ2-7,-,TRBD1,TRBV7-2,CARQGKSYEQYF,TGTGCCCGACAGGGGAAGTCCTACGAGCAGTACTTC
TRBJ2-5,many,-,TRBV27,CASSLMVGETQYF,TGTGCCAGCAGTTTAATGGTTGGGGAGACCCAGTACTTC
TRBJ1-1,many,-,TRBV20-1,CSAAVGAVNTEAFF,TGCAGTGCTGCTGTTGGGGCCGTGAACACTGAAGCTTTCTTT
TRBJ2-4,many,TRBD2,TRBV7-8,CASSSGTSGGFKNIQYF,TGTGCCAGCAGCTCGGGGACTAGCGGGGGATTTAAAAACATTCAGTACTTC
TRBJ2-6,-,-,TRBV12-3/TRBV12-4,CASSLLSRANVLTF,TGTGCCAGCAGTTTGTTGTCTAGGGCCAACGTCCTGACTTTC
TRBJ2-1,many,-,TRBV24-1,CATSEWSVQGSYNEQFF,TGTGCCACCAGTGAGTGGTCGGTACAGGGATCCTACAATGAGCAGTTCTTC
TRBJ1-1,-,-,TRBV4-2,CASSQEWQFFTEAFF,TGTGCCAGCAGCCAAGAATGGCAGTTTTTCACTGAAGCTTTCTTT
TRBJ2-7,-,-,TRBV28,CASSSFPREQYF,TGTGCCAGCAGTTCGTTTCCTAGAGAGCAGTACTTC
TRBJ1-1,few,-,TRBV7-9,CASSLAWQTGTEAFF,TGTGCCAGCAGCTTAGCGTGGCAGACAGGCACTGAAGCTTTCTTT